Listed below are T cell receptor beta chains from one sample, sequenced in a study of shared clonotypes between healthy human individuals. Sequencing was performed with immunoSEQ multiplex PCR; in TCRdb, only in-frame clones are kept and a portion is missing. The sample gives millions of clones, just over 90% of which show up once; over 0.12% is in the top ten. Material for sequencing was naive CD4+ T cells sorted from blood. The receptors were gathered from a man aged 18 to 30 in good health. The CDR3 runs from the conserved cysteine through the conserved F or W. D genes are given only for firm matches. Size is omitted from some rows. Given values are once, few, many or a class for expanded clones.

V	J	size	D	DNA	CDR3
TRBV18	TRBJ2-2	NA	NA	TGTGCCAGCTCACCAACGGGAACGAACACCGGGGAGCTGTTTTTT	CASSPTGTNTGELFF
TRBV7-9	TRBJ1-5	NA	NA	TGTGCCAGCAGTTTCAGCAATCAGCCCCAGCATTTT	CASSFSNQPQHF
TRBV4-1	TRBJ2-7	NA	TRBD1	TGCGCCAGCAGCCAAGTTAGGGACAGGGGACGGGAGCAGTACTTC	CASSQVRDRGREQYF
TRBV2	TRBJ1-2	NA	TRBD1	TGTGCCAGCAGGACCGGGACAGACTATGGCTACACCTTC	CASRTGTDYGYTF
TRBV7-2	TRBJ2-2	NA	NA	TGTGCCAGCAGCTTAGATTGGCTCGCGGGTCCCGGGGAGCTGTTTTTT	CASSLDWLAGPGELFF
TRBV10-2	TRBJ1-5	once	TRBD1	TGCGCCAGCAATCCGGACAGGGTTAACAATCAGCCCCAGCATTTT	CASNPDRVNNQPQHF
TRBV30	TRBJ1-1	few	NA	TGTGCCTGGACTCCATGGGGGTGGACTGAAGCTTTCTTT	CAWTPWGWTEAFF
TRBV28	TRBJ1-5	NA	TRBD1	TGTGCCAGCAGGTTGGACAGGTGGGAGCCCCAGCATTTT	CASRLDRWEPQHF
TRBV7-6	TRBJ2-5	NA	NA	TGTGCCAGCAGCTTAGGGGGGCAGTTCCAAGAGACCCAGTACTTC	CASSLGGQFQETQYF
TRBV7-2	TRBJ1-5	NA	TRBD1	TGTGCCAGCAGCCGGACAGGGGGCAATCAGCCCCAGCATTTT	CASSRTGGNQPQHF
TRBV6-5	TRBJ1-6	NA	TRBD1	TGTGCCAGCAGAGGACAGGGGTATAATTCACCCCTCCACTTT	CASRGQGYNSPLHF
TRBV11-2	TRBJ1-2	NA	NA	TGTGCCAGCAGCTCCGCCGGGGGCGATAACTATGGCTACACCTTC	CASSSAGGDNYGYTF
TRBV21-1	TRBJ2-7	NA	NA	TGTGCCAGCAGTCCGGGACAGAACATCTCCTACGAGCAGTACTTC	CASSPGQNISYEQYF
TRBV6-5	TRBJ1-1	NA	NA	TGTGCCAGCCTACGCGGGGGGAACACTGAAGCTTTCTTT	CASLRGGNTEAFF
TRBV2	TRBJ2-3	NA	NA	TGTGCCAGCAGCCAGATCCCTGGACCGACAGATACGCAGTATTTT	CASSQIPGPTDTQYF
TRBV6-5	TRBJ1-1	NA	TRBD1	TGTGCCAGCAGTCCCCGGACAGGGATCGGCACTGAAGCTTTCTTT	CASSPRTGIGTEAFF
TRBV2	TRBJ2-6	once	NA	TGTGCCAGTATCCAGACGGCTGGGGCCAACGTCCTGACTTTC	CASIQTAGANVLTF
TRBV18	TRBJ1-1	NA	NA	TGTGCCAGCTCATTTTTCGGGAGTGAAGCTTTCTTT	CASSFFGSEAFF
TRBV15	TRBJ1-4	NA	NA	TGTGCCACCAGCAGGGTAGCAACTAATGAAAAACTGTTTTTT	CATSRVATNEKLFF
TRBV5-8	TRBJ2-7	NA	NA	TGTGCCAGCAGCTTGCCGTCCGCGGCGAGCTCCTACGAGCAGTACTTC	CASSLPSAASSYEQYF
TRBV6-5	TRBJ2-1	NA	NA	TGTGCCAGCATCTACTCCAATGAGCAGTTCTTC	CASIYSNEQFF
TRBV7-3	TRBJ2-5	once	NA	TGTGCCAGCAGCTTAACAGGGCCAGAGACCCAGTACTTC	CASSLTGPETQYF
TRBV28	TRBJ2-2	NA	NA	TGTGCCAGCACCCAGGGGGGGACCGGGGAGCTGTTTTTT	CASTQGGTGELFF
TRBV6-1	TRBJ1-2	NA	NA	TGTGCCAGCAGTGAAGGTCCAGGGATGGATGGCTACACCTTC	CASSEGPGMDGYTF
TRBV6-6	TRBJ2-7	NA	TRBD2	TGTGCCAGCAGTTCTAGCGGGTTAAGCGAGCAGTACTTC	CASSSSGLSEQYF
TRBV6-5	TRBJ2-3	NA	TRBD1	TGTGCCAGCAGTTACGCCGGGACAGGGCCCACAGATACGCAGTATTTT	CASSYAGTGPTDTQYF
TRBV18	TRBJ2-7	NA	NA	TGTGCCAGCTCACCACCTGACCCAGGGGAGCAGTACTTC	CASSPPDPGEQYF
TRBV6-5	TRBJ2-3	NA	NA	TGTGCCAGCAGTCCCTCGTGGGGCGTCGCAGATACGCAGTATTTT	CASSPSWGVADTQYF
TRBV11-2	TRBJ2-7	NA	NA	TGTGCCAGCAGCTTAGATCGGGTCCGCTCCTACGAGCAGTACTTC	CASSLDRVRSYEQYF
TRBV30	TRBJ2-5	NA	NA	TGTGCCTGGAGTGTACTTACAGGGTTAAGTCAGACCCAGTACTTC	CAWSVLTGLSQTQYF
TRBV5-1	TRBJ2-2	NA	NA	TGCGCCAGCAGCTTGACGGGCAGGGGGGACACCGGGGAGCTGTTTTTT	CASSLTGRGDTGELFF
TRBV5-6	TRBJ2-1	NA	NA	TGTGCCAGCAGCCGGCAGGGGACTACTTCCTACAATGAGCAGTTCTTC	CASSRQGTTSYNEQFF
TRBV19	TRBJ1-4	NA	NA	TGTGCCAGTAGTTCCCGGTCGGCCGGGGATGAAAAACTGTTTTTT	CASSSRSAGDEKLFF
TRBV28	TRBJ2-5	NA	NA	TGTGCCAGCAGGTCTTACCAAGAGACCCAGTACTTC	CASRSYQETQYF
TRBV27	TRBJ1-1	NA	NA	TGTGCCAGCAGTTTATCTCCCGGGCTGCTGAACACTGAAGCTTTCTTT	CASSLSPGLLNTEAFF
TRBV7-9	TRBJ1-2	NA	TRBD1	TGTGCCAGCAGCGCATCCGGGACAGGCTATGGCTACACCTTC	CASSASGTGYGYTF
TRBV7-8	TRBJ2-7	NA	NA	TGTGCCAGCAGCTTAGTTGGGGGTATTATTGGCTACGAGCAGTACTTC	CASSLVGGIIGYEQYF
TRBV18	TRBJ2-2	NA	TRBD1	TGTGCCAGCTCACAAACAGGGGCCGGGGAGCTGTTTTTT	CASSQTGAGELFF
TRBV6-5	TRBJ2-7	NA	TRBD1	TGTGCCAGCAGTTATATACAGGGGGCGAGGGAGCAGTACTTC	CASSYIQGAREQYF
TRBV7-6	TRBJ2-3	NA	NA	TGTGCCAGCAGCGAATCAGGGATCCGCGCAGATACGCAGTATTTT	CASSESGIRADTQYF
TRBV9	TRBJ2-1	once	TRBD2	TGTGCCAGCAGCGTAAGTGGGAGGGCCCGTTATGAGCAGTTCTTC	CASSVSGRARYEQFF
TRBV4-1	TRBJ1-1	NA	TRBD1	TGCGCCAGCAGCCTCACCCCCCAGGGGGAGAACACTGAAGCTTTCTTT	CASSLTPQGENTEAFF
TRBV28	TRBJ1-3	NA	TRBD1	TGTGCCAGCTACTCATCCGGGACAGGTGCTGGAAACACCATATATTTT	CASYSSGTGAGNTIYF
TRBV4-3	TRBJ1-1	few	NA	TGCGCCAGCAGCCAAGAGTGGGGCTACACTGAAGCTTTCTTT	CASSQEWGYTEAFF
TRBV2	TRBJ1-1	NA	NA	TGTGCCAGCAGGGGACGGGGGGACACTGAAGCTTTCTTT	CASRGRGDTEAFF